This paragraph reports one TCR beta chain. Its specificity is not known. The investigators split CD4+ cells into a CD45RA+ naive subset and a CD45RA-negative memory subset. The CDR3 contains 15 residues. The germline gives CDR1 SGHTS, CDR2 YDEGEE. Trimming left V 5 bases short and J 1 base short, with 16 bases between. The data derive from a study of shared clonotypes between healthy human individuals. In the study overall: CD4 naive cells filled three plates per donor, CD4 memory three, CD8 naive two and CD8 memory one.

On sorted subsets, replicate PCRs used roughly 190 ng DNA, or tens of thousands of T cell genomes. Assay: immunoSEQ multiplex PCR; the TCRdb copy retains only in-frame clones and omits some. This table holds roughly 2.2 million clones, 85% to 95% found once. The study, taken as a whole, reports: Limitation of the genetic and exposure-history diversity represented came from the few donors.

Specimen: naive CD4+ T cells from PBMCs. Subset: CD45RA+ positively selected. This receptor was taken from a man between 18 and 35 years old in good health. Some clones in this sample may be carry-over from other donors' samples. J is TRBJ2-7 and V is TRBV5-8; weak D call: TRBD1 (6 bases). The DNA of the CDR3 is TGTGCCAGCAGTTTGAGACAGGTCGGGTCCTACGAGCAGTACTTC. Protein product: CASSLRQVGSYEQYF.